This is a list of T cell receptor beta chains from one sample in a study of blood T cells in healthy people across ages. One entry per CDR3 protein, called by TCRdb with MiXCR from the 5' RACE reads. The sample lists fewer than 2,000,000 distinct CDR3 sequences; around 36% were seen once. The sample comprised blood. Source of these receptors: a woman aged 25 to 39 in good health. CDR3s include the opening cysteine and the closing phenylalanine or tryptophan. D genes are given only for firm matches. Expanded clones are given a class, and other clones once, few, many or no size at all.

NA,TRBJ2-7,TRBV5-8,NA,TGTGCCAGCAGCTTATGGGAAGAAAATTACGAGCAGTACTTC,CASSLWEENYEQYF
NA,TRBJ2-3,TRBV12-3/TRBV12-4,NA,TGTGCCAGCAGTAACCAACCGGGAGATACGCAGTATTTT,CASSNQPGDTQYF
few,TRBJ1-5,TRBV20-1,NA,TGCAGTGCTAGTCCAGGGAGGGGCAATCAGCCCCAGCATTTT,CSASPGRGNQPQHF
few,TRBJ2-3,TRBV29-1,TRBD1,TGCAGCGTGGGGGACAGACTCACAGATACGCAGTATTTT,CSVGDRLTDTQYF
many,TRBJ2-5,TRBV20-1,NA,TGCAGTGCTAGTGCGTGGGAGCGACGAGAGACCCAGTACTTC,CSASAWERRETQYF
NA,TRBJ1-2,TRBV7-9,TRBD1,TGTGCCAGCAGCCTATGGACAGGGTACAGTGGCTACACCTTC,CASSLWTGYSGYTF
NA,TRBJ2-7,TRBV2,TRBD1,TGTGCCAGCAGTGAGTTTACAGGGGGCGGCTACGAGCAGTACTTC,CASSEFTGGGYEQYF
few,TRBJ2-7,TRBV2,TRBD1,TGTGCCAGCAGCCCGGGACAGGGGTCCCACGAGCAGTACTTC,CASSPGQGSHEQYF
few,TRBJ2-7,TRBV29-1,TRBD2,TGCAGCGTGGTAGCGGGGTTATTCTACGAGCAGTACTTC,CSVVAGLFYEQYF
NA,TRBJ1-1,TRBV4-1,TRBD1,TGCGCCAGCAGCCGGATCGGGACAGTGGGGTCGGGTGACACTGAAGCTTTCTTT,CASSRIGTVGSGDTEAFF
NA,TRBJ2-3,TRBV5-1,TRBD2,TGCGCCAGCAGCACAGCGGGAGGGGCAGATACGCAGTATTTT,CASSTAGGADTQYF
few,TRBJ2-1,TRBV11-2,NA,TGTGCCAGCAGCTTAGGACTAGTGGGGAGCTCCTACAATGAGCAGTTCTTC,CASSLGLVGSSYNEQFF
once,TRBJ2-2,TRBV29-1,TRBD1,TGCAGCGTGGGACAGGGCGGCGGGGAGCTGTTTTTT,CSVGQGGGELFF
NA,TRBJ2-1,TRBV6-5,TRBD1,TGTGCCAGCAGCCACGGGCAGGGGGTAGATGAGCAGTTCTTC,CASSHGQGVDEQFF
NA,TRBJ2-1,TRBV6-7,NA,TGTATAGTCGTAGGCGGCCCCTCCTACGATGAGCAGTTCTTC,CIVVGGPSYDEQFF
few,TRBJ1-2,TRBV20-1,NA,TGCAGTGCTACCCCTGAGGCACCCACATATGGCTACACCTTC,CSATPEAPTYGYTF
NA,TRBJ2-5,TRBV11-2,TRBD2,TGTGCCAGCAGCTTAGGTCTAGCGGATTACAATGAGCAGTACTTC,CASSLGLADYNEQYF
few,TRBJ2-2,TRBV3-1,TRBD2,TGTGCCAGCAGACGTAGCGGGGGGGCTAACACCGGGGAGCTGTTTTTT,CASRRSGGANTGELFF
NA,TRBJ2-1,TRBV7-6,NA,TGTGCCAGCAGCCGTTCTTTAGGGTCCTACAATGAGCAGTTCTTC,CASSRSLGSYNEQFF
few,TRBJ2-2,TRBV11-2,NA,TGTGCCAGCAGCTTATTCCAGAACACCGGGGAGCTGTTTTTT,CASSLFQNTGELFF